The clone carrying this T cell receptor (beta chain) was counted many times. TCRdb re-analysed the RACE reads in MiXCR, keeping a single row per CDR3 protein. Of about 82,000 distinct CDR3 sequences in the sample, around 13% were seen once. These data originate in a study of human T cells and chemical hapten exposure. Described time point: patch test 3, about 24 weeks after DPC sensitization. Indicated treatment: therapeutic diphenylcyclopropenone sensitization with weekly scalp DPC. It was unfractionated whole blood from which total RNA was extracted. The V gene lost 5 bases and the J gene lost 2 bases, with 6 bases spanning the gap. This CDR3 spans 13 amino acids. The V gene's germline CDR1 is MRHNA and CDR2 SNTAGT.

The source material was whole blood, sampled in connection with sensitization to the hapten diphenylcyclopropenone (DPC). This receptor was identified in a woman aged 50 to 65 with alopecia areata. Some clones in this sample may be carry-over from other donors' samples. The V call is TRBV6-4, the J call TRBJ2-2, with D uncertain. The CDR3 DNA reads as TGTGCCAGCAGTAGGTCAAACACCGGGGAGCTGTTTTTT. It yields the protein CASSRSNTGELFF.